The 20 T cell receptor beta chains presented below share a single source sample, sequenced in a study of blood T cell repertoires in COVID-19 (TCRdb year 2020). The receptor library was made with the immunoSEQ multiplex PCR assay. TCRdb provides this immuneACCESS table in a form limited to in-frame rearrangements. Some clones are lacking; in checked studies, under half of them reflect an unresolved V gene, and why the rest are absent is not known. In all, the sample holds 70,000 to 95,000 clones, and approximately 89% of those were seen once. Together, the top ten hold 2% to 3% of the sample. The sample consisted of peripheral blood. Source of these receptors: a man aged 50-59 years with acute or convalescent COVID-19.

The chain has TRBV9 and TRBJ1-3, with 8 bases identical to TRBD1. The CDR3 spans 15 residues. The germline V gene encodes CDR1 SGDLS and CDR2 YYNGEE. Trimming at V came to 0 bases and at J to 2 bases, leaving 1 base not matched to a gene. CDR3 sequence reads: CASSVADRAGNTIYF. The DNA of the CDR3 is TGTGCCAGCAGCGTAGCGGACAGGGCTGGAAACACCATATATTTT. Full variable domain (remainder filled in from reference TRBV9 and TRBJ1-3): DSGVTQTPKHLITATGQRVTLRCSPRSGDLSVYWYQQSLDQGLQFLIQYYNGEERAKGNILERFSAQQFPDLHSELNLSSLELGDSALYFCASSVADRAGNTIYFGEGSWLTVV.

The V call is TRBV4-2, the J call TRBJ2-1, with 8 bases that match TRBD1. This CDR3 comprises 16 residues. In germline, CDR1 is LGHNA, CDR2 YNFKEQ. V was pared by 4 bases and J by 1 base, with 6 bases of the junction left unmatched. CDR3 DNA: TGTGCCAGCAGCCGAGACCGGGACAGGTCCTACAATGAGCAGTTCTTC. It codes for CASSRDRDRSYNEQFF.

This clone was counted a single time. The CDR3 reads CASSTHSSEPQHF. The CDR3, as DNA: TGTGCCAGCAGTACTCACAGCTCTGAGCCCCAGCATTTT. V is TRBV2 and J is TRBJ1-5; D is ambiguous. CDR1 is SNHLY, CDR2 FYNNEI, per germline. CDR3 length: 13 residues. Trimming cost V 5 bases and J 8 bases, with 13 bases left between them.

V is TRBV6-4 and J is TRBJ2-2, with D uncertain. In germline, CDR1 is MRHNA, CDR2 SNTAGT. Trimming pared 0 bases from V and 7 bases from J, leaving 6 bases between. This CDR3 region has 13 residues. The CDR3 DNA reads TGTGCCAGCAGTGACTCACGGGTCGGGGAGCTGTTTTTT. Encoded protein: CASSDSRVGELFF.

CDR3 in DNA: TGTGCCAGCAGCTCAGCCAGGGGGTCCAAAAACATTCAGTACTTC. Amino acid sequence: CASSSARGSKNIQYF. V gene TRBV11-2 combines with J gene TRBJ2-4, with TRBD1 matching 7 bases. Germline CDR1 reads SGHAT; CDR2 reads FQNNGV. J lost 2 bases, V lost 4 bases, and 5 bases had no gene match. This CDR3 is built from 15 residues.

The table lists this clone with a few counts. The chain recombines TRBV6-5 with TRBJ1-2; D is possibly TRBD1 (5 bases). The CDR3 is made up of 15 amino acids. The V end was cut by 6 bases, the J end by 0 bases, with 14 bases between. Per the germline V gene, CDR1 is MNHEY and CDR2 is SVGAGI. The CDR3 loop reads CASSREGKSNYGYTF. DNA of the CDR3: TGTGCCAGCAGCCGGGAGGGGAAATCTAACTATGGCTACACCTTC.

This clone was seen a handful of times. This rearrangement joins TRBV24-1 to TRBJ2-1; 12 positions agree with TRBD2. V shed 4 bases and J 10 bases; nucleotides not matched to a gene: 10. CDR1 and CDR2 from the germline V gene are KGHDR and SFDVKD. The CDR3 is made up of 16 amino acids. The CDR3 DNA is TGTGCCACCAGTGACCGTCTAGCGGGAGGGCCAAGAGAGCAGTTCTTC. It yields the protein CATSDRLAGGPREQFF.

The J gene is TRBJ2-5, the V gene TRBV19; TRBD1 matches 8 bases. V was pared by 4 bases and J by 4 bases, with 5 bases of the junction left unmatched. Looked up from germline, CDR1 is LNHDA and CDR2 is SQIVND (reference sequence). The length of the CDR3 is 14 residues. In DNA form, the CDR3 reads TGTGCCAGTAGTACAGGGGGCAAACGAGAGACCCAGTACTTC. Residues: CASSTGGKRETQYF.

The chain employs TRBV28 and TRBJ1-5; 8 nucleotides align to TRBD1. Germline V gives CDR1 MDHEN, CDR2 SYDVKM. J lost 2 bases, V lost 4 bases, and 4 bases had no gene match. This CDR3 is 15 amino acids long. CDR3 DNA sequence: TGTGCCAGCAGTTCAGGGGGCCCGGGCAATCAGCCCCAGCATTTT. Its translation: CASSSGGPGNQPQHF.

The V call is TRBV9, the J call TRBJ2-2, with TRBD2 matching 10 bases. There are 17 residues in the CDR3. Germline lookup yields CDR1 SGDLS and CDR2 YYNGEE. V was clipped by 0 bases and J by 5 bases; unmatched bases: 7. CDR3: CASSVVPTSGITGELFF. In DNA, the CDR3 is TGTGCCAGCAGCGTAGTCCCCACTAGCGGGATAACCGGGGAGCTGTTTTTT.

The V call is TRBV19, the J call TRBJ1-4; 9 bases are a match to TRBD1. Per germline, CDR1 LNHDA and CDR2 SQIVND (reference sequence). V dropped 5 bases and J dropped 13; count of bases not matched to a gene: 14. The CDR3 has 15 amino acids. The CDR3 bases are TGTGCCAGTAGTCCGAGGGACAGGGAGCCGTTTGGACTGTTTTTT. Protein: CASSPRDREPFGLFF.

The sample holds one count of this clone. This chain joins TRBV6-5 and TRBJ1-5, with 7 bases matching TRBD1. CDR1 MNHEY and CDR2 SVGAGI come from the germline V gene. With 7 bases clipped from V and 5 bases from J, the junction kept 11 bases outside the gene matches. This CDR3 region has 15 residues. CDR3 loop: CASKGETGIDQPQHF. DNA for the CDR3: TGTGCCAGCAAAGGAGAGACAGGGATAGATCAGCCCCAGCATTTT.

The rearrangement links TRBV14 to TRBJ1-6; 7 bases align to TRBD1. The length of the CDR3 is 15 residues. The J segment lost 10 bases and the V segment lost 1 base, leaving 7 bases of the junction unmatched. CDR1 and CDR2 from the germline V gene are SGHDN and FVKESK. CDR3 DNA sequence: TGTGCCAGCAGCCAAGTATTGGGACAGAGCTCACCCCTCCACTTT. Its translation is CASSQVLGQSSPLHF.

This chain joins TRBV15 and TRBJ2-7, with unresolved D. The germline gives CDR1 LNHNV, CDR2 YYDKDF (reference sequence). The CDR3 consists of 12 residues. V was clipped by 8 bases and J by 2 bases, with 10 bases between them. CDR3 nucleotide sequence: TGTGCCACCGGGTCGAGGCCCTACGAGCAGTACGTC. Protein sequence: CATGSRPYEQYV.

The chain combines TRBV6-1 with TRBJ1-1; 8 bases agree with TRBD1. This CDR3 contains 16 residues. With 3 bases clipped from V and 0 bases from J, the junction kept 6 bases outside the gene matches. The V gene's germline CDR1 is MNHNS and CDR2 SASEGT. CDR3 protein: CASSDTDRGLNTEAFF. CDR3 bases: TGTGCCAGCAGTGATACAGACAGGGGCCTGAACACTGAAGCTTTCTTT.

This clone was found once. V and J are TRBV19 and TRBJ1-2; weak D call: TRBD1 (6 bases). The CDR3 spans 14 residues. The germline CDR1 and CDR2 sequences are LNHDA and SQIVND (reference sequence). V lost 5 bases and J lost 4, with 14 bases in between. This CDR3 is CASSPPSGAYGYTF. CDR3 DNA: TGTGCCAGTAGTCCCCCCTCAGGGGCCTATGGCTACACCTTC.

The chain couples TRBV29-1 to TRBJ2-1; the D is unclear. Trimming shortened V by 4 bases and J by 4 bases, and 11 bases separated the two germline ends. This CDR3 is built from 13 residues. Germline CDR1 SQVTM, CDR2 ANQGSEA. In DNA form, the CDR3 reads TGCAGCGTTGTAGCTGCCCTTTACAATGAGCAGTTCTTC. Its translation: CSVVAALYNEQFF.

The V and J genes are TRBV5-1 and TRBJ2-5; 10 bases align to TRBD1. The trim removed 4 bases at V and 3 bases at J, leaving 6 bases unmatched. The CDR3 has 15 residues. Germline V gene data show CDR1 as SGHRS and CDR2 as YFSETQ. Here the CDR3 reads CASSTAGTGEETQYF. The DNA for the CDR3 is TGCGCCAGCAGCACGGCCGGGACAGGGGAAGAGACCCAGTACTTC.

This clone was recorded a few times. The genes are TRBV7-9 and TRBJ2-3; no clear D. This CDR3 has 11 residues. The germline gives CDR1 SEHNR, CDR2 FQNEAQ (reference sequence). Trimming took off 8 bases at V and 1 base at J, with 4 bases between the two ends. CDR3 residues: CASQGTDTQYF. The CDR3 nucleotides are TGTGCCAGCCAGGGCACAGATACGCAGTATTTT.

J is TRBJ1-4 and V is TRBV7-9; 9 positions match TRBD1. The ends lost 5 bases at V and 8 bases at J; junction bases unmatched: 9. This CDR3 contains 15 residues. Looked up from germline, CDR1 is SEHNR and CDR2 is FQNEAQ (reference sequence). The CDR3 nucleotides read TGTGCCAGCAGCCCGAGGACAGGGGAGGGAGAAAAACTGTTTTTT. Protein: CASSPRTGEGEKLFF.